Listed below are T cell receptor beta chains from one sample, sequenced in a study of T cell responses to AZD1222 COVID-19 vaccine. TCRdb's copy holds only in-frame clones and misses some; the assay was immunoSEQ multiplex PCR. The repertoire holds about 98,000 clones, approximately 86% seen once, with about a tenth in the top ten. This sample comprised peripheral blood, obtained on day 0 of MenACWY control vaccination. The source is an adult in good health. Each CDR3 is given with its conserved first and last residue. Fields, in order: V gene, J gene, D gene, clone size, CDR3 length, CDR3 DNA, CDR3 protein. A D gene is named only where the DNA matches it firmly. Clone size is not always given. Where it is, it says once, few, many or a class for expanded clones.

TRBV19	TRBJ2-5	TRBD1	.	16	TGTGCCAGTAGTTCTCAGACAGGGGTCTTCCAAGAGACCCAGTACTTC	CASSSQTGVFQETQYF
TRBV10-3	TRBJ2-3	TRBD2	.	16	TGTGCCATCAGTAGATTAGCGGGGGCTAGCACAGATACGCAGTATTTT	CAISRLAGASTDTQYF
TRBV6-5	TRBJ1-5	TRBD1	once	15	TGTGCCAGCAGTATGGACAGGGGAGGCAATCAGCCCCAGCATTTT	CASSMDRGGNQPQHF
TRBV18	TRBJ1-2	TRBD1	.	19	TGTGCCAGCTCACCATTTCCGGACAGGGGGCCTCTATTCAACTATGGCTACACCTTC	CASSPFPDRGPLFNYGYTF
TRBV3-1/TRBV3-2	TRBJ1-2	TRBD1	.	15	TGTGCCAGCAGCCAACTGGGACAGGGGGCAAGCGGCTACACCTTC	CASSQLGQGASGYTF
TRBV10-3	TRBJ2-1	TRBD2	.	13	TGTGCCACCACTAGCGAGGAGCTCAATGAGCAGTTCTTC	CATTSEELNEQFF
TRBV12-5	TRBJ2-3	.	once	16	TGTGCTAGTGGTCGGCCGGGACAAGGGTTCGGGAATACGCAGTATTTT	CASGRPGQGFGNTQYF
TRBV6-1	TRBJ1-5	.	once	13	TGTGCCAGCAGTGATTCGGGGTCTCAGCCCCAGCATTTT	CASSDSGSQPQHF
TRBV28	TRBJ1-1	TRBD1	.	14	TGTGCCAGCAGTTTATTCTTGGGACAGACTGAAGCTTTCTTT	CASSLFLGQTEAFF
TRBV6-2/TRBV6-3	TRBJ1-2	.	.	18	TGTGCCAGCAGTTACTCGGCACAGCCCCTGTCCGTGGAAAATGGCTACACCTTC	CASSYSAQPLSVENGYTF
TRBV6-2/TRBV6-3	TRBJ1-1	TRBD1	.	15	TGTGCCAGCAGTCGGACAGGGGCGCTGAACACTGAAGCTTTCTTT	CASSRTGALNTEAFF